The clone carrying this TCR beta chain was observed many times. The sample is drawn from a study of T cell repertoires in cytomegalovirus infection. TCRdb fed the reads into MiXCR, producing one record per CDR3 protein. The table has 150,000 to 200,000 distinct CDR3 sequences, 13% to 15% seen once; the top ten hold 20% to 30%. The TCR sequence derives from a human donor in good health (CMV status not recorded). Some clones in this sample may be carry-over from other donors' samples. Sequencing used PBMCs.

The chain's CDR3 is CASSRLPGANVLTF. CDR3 nucleotide sequence: TGTGCCAGCAGCCGTCTCCCAGGGGCCAACGTCCTGACTTTC. The rearrangement joins TRBV7-6 to TRBJ2-6; D is undetermined. The CDR3 runs to 14 residues. Per germline, CDR1 SGHVS and CDR2 FNYEAQ. V was shortened by 5 bases and J by 4 bases, with 9 bases between the two germline ends.